What follows are 7 T cell receptor beta chains derived from one specimen sequenced in a study of blood T cell repertoires in COVID-19. Some clones are missing from TCRdb's copy, which holds only in-frame ones; the method was immunoSEQ multiplex PCR. The table shows more than 95,000 clones, with approximately 88% occurring only once. Source material: peripheral blood. The receptors come from a human donor in a cohort sampled during active COVID-19.

This chain links TRBV6-5 with TRBJ2-7; 7 bases map to TRBD1. Per the germline V gene, CDR1 is MNHEY and CDR2 is SVGAGI. The CDR3 spans 14 residues. With V trimmed by 4 bases and J by 0 bases, 3 bases remained unmatched. The CDR3 is CASSLGTDSYEQYF. The CDR3 DNA reads TGTGCCAGCAGTTTAGGGACAGACTCCTACGAGCAGTACTTC.

The rearrangement joins TRBV9 to TRBJ1-6; 7 positions agree with TRBD1. The CDR3 extends over 14 amino acids. The trim removed 7 bases at V and 7 bases at J, leaving 8 bases unmatched. From germline, CDR1 is SGDLS and CDR2 YYNGEE. CDR3 loop: CASRQGTVNSPLHF. For the CDR3, the DNA is TGTGCCAGCCGTCAGGGGACAGTAAATTCACCCCTCCACTTT.

The chain uses TRBV7-2 and TRBJ1-1; D is undetermined. Germline assignment: CDR1 SGHTA and CDR2 FQGNSA. This CDR3 is 11 amino acids long. Trimming removed 5 bases from V and 4 bases from J, with 5 bases in between. The CDR3 DNA reads TGTGCCAGCAGCCGGAGCACTGAAGCTTTCTTT. Translation gives CASSRSTEAFF.

The V call is TRBV2, the J call TRBJ1-2; D perhaps matches TRBD1 (6 bases). With 8 bases removed from V and 4 bases from J, the gap between germline ends came to 14 bases. CDR1 and CDR2 (germline): SNHLY, FYNNEI. This CDR3 has 13 amino acids. Written as DNA, the CDR3 is TGTGCCAGCGTTGGGGGCCTTTTCTATGGCTACACCTTC. Translated, it gives CASVGGLFYGYTF.

The gene calls are TRBV5-5 and TRBJ1-2; 10 nucleotides align to TRBD1. The germline CDR1 and CDR2 sequences are SGHKS and YYEKEE (reference sequence). Trimming at V came to 3 bases and at J to 13 bases, leaving 12 bases not matched to a gene. There are 14 residues in the CDR3. The CDR3 DNA reads TGTGCCAGCAGCTCAACCGGGACAGGGGCCGCTGGCACCTTC. The encoded protein is CASSSTGTGAAGTF. The entire variable domain, with the rest obtained from reference TRBV5-5 and TRBJ1-2, is as follows: DAGVTQSPTHLIKTRGQQVTLRCSPISGHKSVSWYQQVLGQGPQFIFQYYEKEERGRGNFPDRFSARQFPNYSSELNVNALLLGDSALYLCASSSTGTGAAGTFGSGTRLTVV.

The J gene is TRBJ1-2, the V gene TRBV29-1, with TRBD1 matching over 11 bases. Germline lookup yields CDR1 SQVTM and CDR2 ANQGSEA. The CDR3 sequence is 15 residues long. V gave up 6 bases and J gave up 8 bases; unmatched junction bases: 14. The CDR3 sequence is CSVENWTGGQRGYTF. CDR3 nucleotide sequence: TGCAGCGTCGAAAATTGGACAGGGGGCCAGAGGGGCTACACCTTC.

V is TRBV5-4 and J is TRBJ1-2; D gene unclear. The CDR3 length is 12 residues. V lost 7 bases to trimming and J lost 4 bases, with 11 bases between them. Germline V CDR1 and CDR2: SGHNT, YYREEE (reference sequence). The CDR3 here is CASSGTSYGYTF. In nucleotides, the CDR3 is TGTGCCAGCTCAGGAACGAGCTATGGCTACACCTTC.